These T cell receptor beta chains were read from a single sample in a study of CD8+ T cells in alopecia areata. Sequenced by immunoSEQ multiplex PCR; TCRdb stores in-frame clones only, minus some. The sample records 140,000 to 150,000 clones, 87% being singletons. The sample in question was CD8+ T cells sorted from blood, obtained at week 0. These receptors originate from a human donor with alopecia areata. Both conserved end residues are part of each CDR3. D genes are given only for firm matches. Expanded clones get a size class; other rows say once, few or many, or leave the size out.

D: -
J: TRBJ2-7
size: -
V: TRBV4-1
CDR3: CASSPKGDSPYEQYF
DNA: TGCGCCAGCAGCCCCAAGGGCGACTCACCCTACGAGCAGTACTTC

D: -
J: TRBJ2-1
size: -
V: TRBV4-1
CDR3: CASSQGSAGSYNEQFF
DNA: TGCGCCAGCAGCCAAGGGTCCGCGGGCTCCTACAATGAGCAGTTCTTC

D: TRBD1
J: TRBJ1-1
size: once
V: TRBV29-1
CDR3: CSSWTGSPAEAFF
DNA: TGCAGCTCTTGGACAGGAAGCCCCGCTGAAGCTTTCTTT

D: -
J: TRBJ2-7
size: -
V: TRBV7-9
CDR3: CASSLSSQGQYF
DNA: TGTGCCAGCAGCTTATCGTCTCAGGGGCAGTACTTC

D: TRBD1
J: TRBJ2-3
size: once
V: TRBV6-1
CDR3: CASSDGQGIADTQYF
DNA: TGTGCCAGCAGTGATGGACAGGGTATCGCAGATACGCAGTATTTT

D: -
J: TRBJ1-5
size: -
V: TRBV4-1
CDR3: CASSQPGVEQPQHF
DNA: TGCGCCAGCAGCCAACCCGGTGTGGAACAGCCCCAGCATTTT

D: -
J: TRBJ2-1
size: -
V: TRBV28
CDR3: CASSLVQLSAHEQFF
DNA: TGTGCCAGCAGTTTAGTTCAGTTGTCGGCCCATGAGCAGTTCTTC

D: -
J: TRBJ1-1
size: -
V: TRBV27
CDR3: CASSSPKGGMTEAFF
DNA: TGTGCCAGCAGTTCCCCAAAGGGGGGAATGACTGAAGCTTTCTTT

D: -
J: TRBJ1-1
size: -
V: TRBV7-9
CDR3: CASSAPQGVDTEAFF
DNA: TGTGCCAGCAGCGCCCCGCAGGGTGTCGACACTGAAGCTTTCTTT

D: -
J: TRBJ2-2
size: once
V: TRBV29-1
CDR3: CSVETLWTTNTGELFF
DNA: TGCAGCGTTGAAACATTGTGGACTACGAACACCGGGGAGCTGTTTTTT

D: TRBD1
J: TRBJ1-4
size: -
V: TRBV13
CDR3: CASSLSGQGSEKLFF
DNA: TGTGCCAGCAGCCTTTCCGGACAGGGGAGTGAAAAACTGTTTTTT

D: -
J: TRBJ2-5
size: -
V: TRBV5-6
CDR3: CAGSIQETQYF
DNA: TGTGCCGGCAGCATCCAAGAGACCCAGTACTTC

D: -
J: TRBJ2-7
size: -
V: TRBV4-1
CDR3: CASSQDRSYEQYF
DNA: TGCGCCAGCAGCCAGGACAGATCCTACGAGCAGTACTTC

D: -
J: TRBJ2-7
size: -
V: TRBV9
CDR3: CASSVGGTEQYF
DNA: TGTGCCAGCAGCGTAGGGGGAACCGAGCAGTACTTC

D: -
J: TRBJ1-5
size: -
V: TRBV6-1
CDR3: CASRTEEDGNQPQHF
DNA: TGTGCCAGCAGAACCGAGGAGGATGGCAATCAGCCCCAGCATTTT

D: -
J: TRBJ2-3
size: -
V: TRBV15
CDR3: CATSREVGWAHTDTQYF
DNA: TGTGCCACCAGCAGAGAGGTCGGTTGGGCCCACACAGATACGCAGTATTTT

D: TRBD2
J: TRBJ2-1
size: -
V: TRBV6-4
CDR3: CASSAGSGGAYEQFF
DNA: TGTGCCAGCAGTGCTGGAAGCGGGGGGGCCTATGAGCAGTTCTTC

D: -
J: TRBJ2-7
size: -
V: TRBV5-4
CDR3: CASSLSDPYEQYF
DNA: TGTGCCAGCAGCTTGTCGGATCCCTACGAGCAGTACTTC

D: -
J: TRBJ2-3
size: -
V: TRBV9
CDR3: CASSVVGTSTDTQYF
DNA: TGTGCCAGCAGCGTTGTCGGGACTAGCACAGATACGCAGTATTTT

D: -
J: TRBJ2-5
size: -
V: TRBV9
CDR3: CASSLDSPQETQYF
DNA: TGTGCCAGCAGCCTCGATAGTCCCCAAGAGACCCAGTACTTC

D: TRBD1
J: TRBJ2-5
size: -
V: TRBV2
CDR3: CAGQGAQETQYF
DNA: TGTGCCGGACAGGGGGCTCAAGAGACCCAGTACTTC

D: -
J: TRBJ1-2
size: -
V: TRBV29-1
CDR3: CSVEDPRVPLNYGYTF
DNA: TGCAGCGTTGAAGACCCCAGGGTCCCCCTTAACTATGGCTACACCTTC

D: -
J: TRBJ2-7
size: -
V: TRBV4-1
CDR3: CASSQVRKGKSEQYF
DNA: TGCGCCAGCAGCCAAGTCCGAAAGGGAAAGTCCGAGCAGTACTTC

D: -
J: TRBJ2-7
size: -
V: TRBV30
CDR3: CAWSDSVSYEQYF
DNA: TGTGCCTGGAGCGACAGCGTCTCCTACGAGCAGTACTTC

D: TRBD1
J: TRBJ2-1
size: -
V: TRBV27
CDR3: CASSPRDRPSNEQFF
DNA: TGTGCCAGCAGTCCCCGGGACAGGCCGTCGAATGAGCAGTTCTTC

D: TRBD1
J: TRBJ2-7
size: -
V: TRBV7-4
CDR3: CASSPRQGTYEQYF
DNA: TGTGCCAGCAGCCCCCGACAGGGAACCTACGAGCAGTACTTC

D: -
J: TRBJ2-3
size: once
V: TRBV7-6
CDR3: CASSPRGGSDTQYF
DNA: TGTGCCAGCAGCCCTAGGGGCGGGTCAGATACGCAGTATTTT

D: -
J: TRBJ2-1
size: -
V: TRBV11-2
CDR3: CASSLRGFLAANQNEQFF
DNA: TGTGCCAGCAGCCTCCGCGGATTTTTAGCGGCAAACCAAAATGAGCAGTTCTTC

D: -
J: TRBJ1-2
size: -
V: TRBV5-1
CDR3: CASSWTPRNYGYTF
DNA: TGCGCCAGCAGCTGGACCCCCAGAAACTATGGCTACACCTTC